These 4 T cell receptor beta chains were sequenced from one sample in a study of CD8 T cells in ankylosing spondylitis. One entry per CDR3 protein results from TCRdb running MiXCR on the 5' RACE reads. This table has fewer than 750,000 distinct CDR3 sequences, 15% to 20% appearing once. Findings of the study overall: Within ankylosing spondylitis blood, a TCR beta motif made up of seven to nine highly homologous variants appeared to be characteristic.

These receptors' antigens are unknown. Sequencing was carried out using blood, either unsorted or a sorted T cell fraction (not recorded which). Receptor source: a male donor with ankylosing spondylitis.

The chain links TRBV9 to TRBJ2-5, with D perhaps TRBD2 (6 bases). The CDR3 covers 16 residues. Germline CDR1 and CDR2: SGDLS and YYNGEE. Trimming shortened V by 5 bases and J by 1 base, and 18 bases separated the two germline ends. The CDR3 DNA sequence: TGTGCCAGCAGTAAAAGCGGAGGGGAACTCCAAGAGACCCAGTACTTC. Translated: CASSKSGGELQETQYF.

The chain recombines TRBV5-6 with TRBJ2-1, with TRBD1 matching over 7 bases. The trim removed 6 bases at V and 0 bases at J, leaving 21 bases unmatched. Germline loops: CDR1 SGHDT, CDR2 YYEEEE. This CDR3 has 20 amino acids. CDR3 nucleotide sequence: TGTGCCAGCACCCCTCGGGTGTGGCAGGGGGATGGGAGCTCCTACAATGAGCAGTTCTTC. Its translation is CASTPRVWQGDGSSYNEQFF.

This clonotype showed up just a few times. The chain employs TRBV4-2 and TRBJ2-7; TRBD2 agrees at 7 bases. Germline V CDR1 and CDR2: LGHNA, YNFKEQ. The CDR3 is 13 residues long. With 6 bases clipped from V and 6 bases from J, the junction kept 8 bases outside the gene matches. CDR3 in amino acids: CASRPGAGAEQYF. DNA for the CDR3: TGTGCCAGCAGGCCCGGGGCGGGAGCCGAGCAGTACTTC.

The rearrangement joins TRBV29-1 to TRBJ1-1, with TRBD1 matching over 7 bases. The germline gives CDR1 SQVTM, CDR2 ANQGSEA. V dropped 6 bases and J dropped 4; count of bases not matched to a gene: 11. The CDR3 loop spans 14 amino acids. The CDR3 here is CSVQSTGVSTEAFF. The DNA of the CDR3 is TGCAGCGTACAAAGTACAGGGGTGAGCACTGAAGCTTTCTTT.